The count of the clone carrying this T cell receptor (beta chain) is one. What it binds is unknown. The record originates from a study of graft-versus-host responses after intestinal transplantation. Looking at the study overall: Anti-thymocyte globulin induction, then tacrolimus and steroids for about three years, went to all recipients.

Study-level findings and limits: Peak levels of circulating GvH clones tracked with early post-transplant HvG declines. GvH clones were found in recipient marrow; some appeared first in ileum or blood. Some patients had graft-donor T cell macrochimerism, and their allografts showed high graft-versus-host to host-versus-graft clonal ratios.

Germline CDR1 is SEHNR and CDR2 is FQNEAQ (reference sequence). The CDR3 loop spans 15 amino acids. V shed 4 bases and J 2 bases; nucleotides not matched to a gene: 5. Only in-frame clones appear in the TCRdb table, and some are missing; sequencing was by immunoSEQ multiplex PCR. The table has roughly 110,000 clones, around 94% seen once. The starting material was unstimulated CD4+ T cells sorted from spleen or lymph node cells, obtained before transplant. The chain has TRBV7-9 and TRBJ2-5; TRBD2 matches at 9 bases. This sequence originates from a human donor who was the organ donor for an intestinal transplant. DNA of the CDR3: TGTGCCAGCAGCTCGGGACTAGCTTCGCAAGAGACCCAGTACTTC. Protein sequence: CASSSGLASQETQYF.